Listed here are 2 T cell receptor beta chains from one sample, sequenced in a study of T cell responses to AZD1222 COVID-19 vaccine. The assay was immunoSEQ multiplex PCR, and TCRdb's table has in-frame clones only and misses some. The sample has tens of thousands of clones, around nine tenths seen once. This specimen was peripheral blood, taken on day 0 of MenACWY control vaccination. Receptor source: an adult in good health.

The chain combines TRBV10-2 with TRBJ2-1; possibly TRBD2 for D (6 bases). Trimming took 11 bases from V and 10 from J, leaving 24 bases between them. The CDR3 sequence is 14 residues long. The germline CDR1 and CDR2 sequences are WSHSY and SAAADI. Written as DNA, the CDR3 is TGCGCCCGAAGATCGGGGCCCCCGGGGGACGAGCAGTTCTTC. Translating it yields CARRSGPPGDEQFF.

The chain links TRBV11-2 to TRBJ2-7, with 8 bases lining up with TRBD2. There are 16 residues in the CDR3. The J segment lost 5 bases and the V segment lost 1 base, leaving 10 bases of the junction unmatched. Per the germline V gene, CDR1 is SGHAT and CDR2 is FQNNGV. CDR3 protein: CASSLAIAGTRDEQYF. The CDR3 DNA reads TGTGCCAGCAGCTTAGCAATAGCGGGGACGAGGGACGAGCAGTACTTC.